The 8 T cell receptor beta chains presented below share a single source sample, sequenced in a study of T cell responses to AZD1222 COVID-19 vaccine. Generated by immunoSEQ multiplex PCR, the TCRdb table keeps only in-frame clones and is missing some. The table has roughly 28,000 clones, roughly 92% seen once. The material sequenced was peripheral blood, taken on day 0 of AZD1222 vaccination. Receptors were obtained from an adult in good health.

The genes are TRBV7-2 and TRBJ2-1; 8 bases line up with TRBD2. Trimming removed 1 base from V and 3 bases from J; junction bases left unmatched: 5. The CDR3 is made up of 16 amino acids. Germline CDR1 and CDR2: SGHTA and FQGNSA. The CDR3 DNA reads as TGTGCCAGCAGCTTAGAACGGGGGGGCCACTACAATGAGCAGTTCTTC. Residues: CASSLERGGHYNEQFF.

The rearrangement links TRBV30 to TRBJ2-5; D uncertain. From germline, CDR1 is GTSNPN and CDR2 SVGIG (reference sequence). This CDR3 has 13 amino acids. Trimming removed 3 bases at V and 4 bases at J, with 12 bases between. CDR3 bases: TGTGCCTGGAGGAGTAACCTTGGAGAGACCCAGTACTTC. This sequence encodes CAWRSNLGETQYF.

The V and J genes are TRBV6-5 and TRBJ2-7, with 9 bases lining up with TRBD1. Germline V CDR1 and CDR2: MNHEY, SVGAGI. Losses at the gene ends were 4 bases for V and 1 base for J; bases not matched to a gene: 5. The CDR3 totals 15 residues. CDR3 protein: CASSLTGTGSYEQYF. The CDR3 coding sequence is TGTGCCAGCAGTTTAACCGGGACAGGGTCCTACGAGCAGTACTTC.

The chain employs TRBV3-1 (or the pseudogene TRBV3-2) and TRBJ1-1, with TRBD1 as a possible D gene (5 bases). The V gene lost 3 bases and the J gene lost 4 bases, with 9 bases spanning the gap. Germline CDR1 and CDR2: LGHDT and YNNKEL (reference sequence). CDR3 length equals 13 residues. CDR3 in DNA: TGTGCCAGCAGCCACCCGGGGGGCACTGAAGCTTTCTTT. Translating gives CASSHPGGTEAFF.

The V and J genes are TRBV19 and TRBJ1-4; possible D gene TRBD1, 5 bases. CDR1 is LNHDA, CDR2 SQIVND, per germline (reference sequence). This CDR3 comprises 17 residues. V lost 4 bases and J lost 0, with 15 bases in between. DNA of the CDR3: TGTGCCAGTAGTACCCAGGGCAATTGGGCAACTAATGAAAAACTGTTTTTT. Its protein is CASSTQGNWATNEKLFF.

The J gene is TRBJ1-1, the V gene TRBV2, with no clear D. CDR1 and CDR2 from the germline V gene are SNHLY and FYNNEI. Trimming shortened V by 6 bases and J by 7 bases, and 9 bases separated the two germline ends. The CDR3 runs 11 residues. The CDR3 bases are TGTGCCAGCAGCCGGGCCCGTGAAGCTTTCTTT. Its translation: CASSRAREAFF. The full variable domain, with the rest looked up from reference TRBV2 and TRBJ1-1, is EPEVTQTPSHQVTQMGQEVILRCVPISNHLYFYWYRQILGQKVEFLVSFYNNEISEKSEIFDDQFSVERPDGSNFTLKIRSTKLEDSAMYFCASSRAREAFFGQGTRLTVV.

J is TRBJ1-2 and V is TRBV28; 9 positions agree with TRBD1. Trimming removed 5 bases from V and 1 base from J; junction bases left unmatched: 11. The CDR3 runs 17 residues. CDR1 MDHEN and CDR2 SYDVKM come from the germline V gene. The CDR3 region has the DNA TGTGCCAGCAGTGCTGTTCCCGGGACAGGGATTAACTATGGCTACACCTTC. Amino acids: CASSAVPGTGINYGYTF.

This clone was counted only a few times. The chain has TRBV2 and TRBJ2-5; TRBD2 aligns across 12 bases. The junction had 6 bases not matched to a gene; V was cut back by 6 bases and J by 4 bases. CDR3 size: 15 residues. Germline V gene sequence: CDR1 SNHLY, CDR2 FYNNEI. This chain's CDR3 is CASRTSGRVAETQYF. CDR3 DNA sequence: TGTGCCAGCAGGACTAGCGGGAGAGTCGCAGAGACCCAGTACTTC.